Listed here are 30 T cell receptor beta chains from one sample, sequenced in a study of T-cell memory formation after mild COVID-19. TCRdb used MiXCR to reprocess the 5' RACE reads, holding one entry per CDR3 protein. The sample holds under 550,000 distinct CDR3 sequences, 15% to 20% seen once. The specimen was PBMCs or a T cell subset sorted from them (not recorded which). Receptors originate from an adult woman who had mild COVID-19 (a few samples of this study predate the infection). Cell type and time point are not known.

The chain is built from TRBV6-1 and TRBJ1-5; a possible D gene is TRBD1 (5 bases). V lost 8 bases and J 6 bases, leaving 20 bases between the germline ends. CDR3 length: 15 amino acids. Germline CDR1 MNHNS, CDR2 SASEGT. This chain's CDR3 is CASSRDWGEGQPQHF. The CDR3 DNA is TGTGCCAGCTCAAGGGATTGGGGGGAAGGTCAGCCCCAGCATTTT.

The chain is built from TRBV3-1 and TRBJ2-3; the match to TRBD2 covers 10 bases. Germline V gene sequence: CDR1 LGHDT, CDR2 YNNKEL (reference sequence). The CDR3 has 16 amino acids. V trimming: 1 base; J trimming: 4 bases; junction bases outside the gene matches: 5. CDR3 amino acids: CASSQGGAGGADTQYF. The CDR3 DNA follows: TGTGCCAGCAGCCAAGGAGGAGCGGGGGGGGCAGATACGCAGTATTTT.

There are a few counts of this clonotype. The genes are TRBV30 and TRBJ2-1, with TRBD2 matching 15 bases. From germline, CDR1 is GTSNPN and CDR2 SVGIG (reference sequence). Germline trimming cut 2 bases from V and 7 bases from J; bases unmatched to any gene: 9. The CDR3 covers 17 residues. The CDR3 nucleotides are TGTGCCTGGAGTCCCGGGACTAGCGGGAGGCCCCGTAATGAGCAGTTCTTC. Its translation is CAWSPGTSGRPRNEQFF. The full variable domain, completed using reference TRBV30 and TRBJ2-1, is SQTIHQWPATLVQPVGSPLSLECTVEGTSNPNLYWYRQAAGRGLQLLFYSVGIGQISSEVPQNLSASRPQDRQFILSSKKLLLSDSGFYLCAWSPGTSGRPRNEQFFGPGTRLTVL.

The genes are TRBV20-1 and TRBJ1-6; D unresolved. The V end lost 0 bases, the J end lost 10 bases, and 16 bases lay between the germline ends. Germline CDR1 and CDR2: DFQATT and SNEGSKA (reference sequence). The CDR3 loop spans 15 amino acids. The CDR3 DNA follows: TGCAGTGCTAGAGAGGGTGACGCCGGTACGTCACCCCTCCACTTT. Amino acid sequence: CSAREGDAGTSPLHF.

The chain carries TRBV19 and TRBJ2-7, with 7 bases matching TRBD1. The CDR3 covers 14 residues. The ends lost 4 bases at V and 0 bases at J; junction bases unmatched: 3. Per germline, CDR1 LNHDA and CDR2 SQIVND (reference sequence). DNA of the CDR3: TGTGCCAGTAGTACAGCAGGGGGCTCCTACGAGCAGTACTTC. Its protein is CASSTAGGSYEQYF.

This clonotype was counted only a few times. This chain uses TRBV6-5 with TRBJ2-2, with no clear D. Germline V gene lookup returns CDR1 MNHEY and CDR2 SVGAGI. CDR3 length: 16 amino acids. V lost 0 bases and J lost 6, with 14 bases in between. The CDR3 sequence: CASSYSRRTHPGELFF. The DNA of the CDR3 is TGTGCCAGCAGTTACTCTCGGAGAACCCATCCCGGGGAGCTGTTTTTT.

This clonotype was seen only a few times. This chain uses TRBV6-5 with TRBJ2-1, with D perhaps matching TRBD1 or TRBD2 (5 bases each). Per germline, CDR1 MNHEY and CDR2 SVGAGI. The CDR3 consists of 14 residues. Trimming shortened V by 6 bases and J by 2 bases, and 11 bases separated the two germline ends. CDR3 region: CASREGSAYNEQFF. As DNA, the CDR3 is TGTGCCAGCAGAGAGGGGTCCGCCTACAATGAGCAGTTCTTC.

The chain links TRBV19 to TRBJ1-4; unclear D gene. Per germline, CDR1 LNHDA and CDR2 SQIVND (reference sequence). The ends were cut back, 6 bases at V and 0 bases at J, with 14 bases in the middle. The CDR3 has 16 amino acids. CDR3 in DNA: TGTGCCAGTAGGACCTTCCACGGGGCAACTAATGAAAAACTGTTTTTT. It codes for CASRTFHGATNEKLFF.

The chain employs TRBV19 and TRBJ2-7, with D hard to call. Germline V lookup: CDR1 LNHDA, CDR2 SQIVND (reference sequence). Trimming left V 4 bases short and J 3 bases short, with 10 bases between. This CDR3 is 13 amino acids long. The CDR3 DNA follows: TGTGCCAGTAGTACGTTTCTGTACTACGAGCAGTACTTC. Protein: CASSTFLYYEQYF. The full variable domain, in which reference TRBV19 and TRBJ2-7 provide the parts outside the CDR3, is DGGITQSPKYLFRKEGQNVTLSCEQNLNHDAMYWYRQDPGQGLRLIYYSQIVNDFQKGDIAEGYSVSREKKESFPLTVTSAQKNPTAFYLCASSTFLYYEQYFGPGTRLTVT.

The chain couples TRBV6-6 to TRBJ2-3; no firm D call. The CDR3 length is 12 residues. Germline lookup yields CDR1 MNHNY and CDR2 SVGAGI (reference sequence). Trimming pared 7 bases from V and 6 bases from J, leaving 11 bases between. The CDR3 spells CASISPGDTQYF. The CDR3, as DNA: TGTGCCAGCATCTCACCTGGGGATACGCAGTATTTT.

The chain joins TRBV15 to TRBJ2-1, with TRBD2 matching over 14 bases. This CDR3 is built from 16 residues. The ends lost 1 base at V and 6 bases at J; junction bases unmatched: 2. Germline V CDR1 and CDR2: LNHNV, YYDKDF (reference sequence). This CDR3 reads CATSRAGTSGGNEQFF. DNA for the CDR3: TGTGCCACCAGCAGAGCGGGGACTAGCGGGGGCAATGAGCAGTTCTTC. Looking up the rest from reference TRBV15 and TRBJ2-1 gives the full variable domain: DAMVIQNPRYQVTQFGKPVTLSCSQTLNHNVMYWYQQKSSQAPKLLFHYYDKDFNNEADTPDNFQSRRPNTSFCFLDIRSPGLGDTAMYLCATSRAGTSGGNEQFFGPGTRLTVL.

The chain combines TRBV6-6 with TRBJ1-4, with D possibly being TRBD1 (5 bases). Germline V lookup: CDR1 MNHNY, CDR2 SVGAGI (reference sequence). The V and J ends lost 1 base and 13 bases respectively, with 13 bases between them. This CDR3 contains 13 residues. CDR3 amino acids: CASSYFDTGGLFF. The CDR3 bases are TGTGCCAGCAGTTACTTTGATACTGGGGGACTGTTTTTT.

The chain recombines TRBV19 with TRBJ2-6; the D is unclear. From germline, CDR1 is LNHDA and CDR2 SQIVND (reference sequence). There are 15 residues in the CDR3. V was cut by 11 bases and J by 0 bases, with 14 bases left in between. CDR3 residues: CAGPGSISGANVLTF. DNA for the CDR3: TGTGCCGGTCCCGGATCCATCTCTGGGGCCAACGTCCTGACTTTC.

The rearrangement links TRBV24-1 to TRBJ1-2, with a weak D call TRBD1 (6 bases). CDR3 length equals 14 residues. Germline CDR1 and CDR2: KGHDR and SFDVKD. Trimming removed 3 bases at V and 6 bases at J, with 13 bases between. The chain's CDR3 is CATSDISQGNGYTF. In DNA form, the CDR3 reads TGTGCCACCAGTGATATTTCACAGGGAAATGGCTACACCTTC.

The chain employs TRBV12-3 or TRBV12-4 and TRBJ1-2; 10 bases match TRBD1. The CDR3 runs 16 residues. Trimming took 5 bases from V and 3 from J; bases not matched to a gene: 9. The DNA of the CDR3 is TGTGCCAGCAGTCGACCGGGACAGGGGATAGACTATGGCTACACCTTC. Translation: CASSRPGQGIDYGYTF.

This clonotype has more than one count but fewer than ten. The rearrangement uses TRBV7-9 and TRBJ1-4; TRBD1 is a possible D gene (5 bases). The CDR3 totals 13 residues. Germline V CDR1 and CDR2: SEHNR, FQNEAQ (reference sequence). Trimming removed 6 bases at V and 8 bases at J, with 13 bases between. CDR3 residues: CASRDDEGEKLFF. Here the CDR3 DNA reads TGTGCCAGCAGAGACGACGAGGGGGAAAAACTGTTTTTT.

This clonotype was observed at least ten times. An end of the junction differs from the germline gene, which may be a read error. The CDR3 sequence is CAISEPPQDPQYF. The CDR3 DNA is TGTGCCATCAGTGAGCCCCCTCAAGATCCGCAGTATTTT. The chain couples TRBV10-3 to TRBJ2-3; no reliable D call. Germline assignment: CDR1 ENHRY and CDR2 SYGVKD. The CDR3 length is 13 residues.

In its sample, this clonotype was seen a few times. The J gene is TRBJ1-4, the V gene TRBV27; 8 bases align to TRBD1. V dropped 9 bases and J dropped 8; count of bases not matched to a gene: 14. Germline CDR1 is MNHEY and CDR2 is SMNVEV (reference sequence). The CDR3 has 15 amino acids. CDR3 DNA sequence: TGTGCCAGGGGGACCAGGACAGGGATCGCGGAAAAACTGTTTTTT. It yields the protein CARGTRTGIAEKLFF.

This chain uses TRBV7-8 with TRBJ2-7, with D maybe TRBD1 (6 bases). Trimming removed 5 bases at V and 2 bases at J, with 10 bases between. Germline V gene sequence: CDR1 SGHVS, CDR2 FQNEAQ. The CDR3 is 13 residues long. In nucleotides, the CDR3 is TGTGCCAGCAGCGAGGGACACCCCTACGAGCAGTACTTC. Protein product: CASSEGHPYEQYF.

The rearrangement links TRBV4-3 to TRBJ1-6; 8 bases are a match to TRBD1. The CDR3 extends over 16 amino acids. Germline CDR1 and CDR2: LGHNA and YSLEER. Losses at the gene ends were 0 bases for V and 13 bases for J; bases not matched to a gene: 11. CDR3 protein: CASSQESQGAGRPLHF. CDR3 bases: TGCGCCAGCAGCCAAGAAAGCCAGGGGGCCGGGCGGCCCCTCCACTTT.

The gene calls are TRBV6-6 and TRBJ1-5, with a possible D match to TRBD1 (5 bases). Germline CDR1 is MNHNY and CDR2 is SVGAGI (reference sequence). This CDR3 is 15 amino acids long. The V gene lost 0 bases and the J gene lost 7 bases, with 13 bases spanning the gap. The CDR3 region is CASSYSTGGEQPQHF. For the CDR3, the DNA is TGTGCCAGCAGTTACTCCACCGGGGGAGAGCAGCCCCAGCATTTT.

This clonotype has more than one count but fewer than ten. CDR3 DNA: TGTGCCAGCAGCTTGCGACTAGCGGGATATGGCACAGATACGCAGTATTTT. Encoded protein: CASSLRLAGYGTDTQYF. The chain uses TRBV7-8 and TRBJ2-3, with TRBD2 identical over 11 bases. This CDR3 region has 17 residues. The V gene's germline CDR1 is SGHVS and CDR2 FQNEAQ. After removal of 3 bases from V and 1 base from J, the junction contained 6 bases not matched to a gene.

This chain connects TRBV28 to TRBJ2-1; D perhaps matches TRBD2 (5 bases). V shed 6 bases and J shed 9 bases, with 18 bases lying between them. The CDR3 runs 14 residues. Germline V CDR1 and CDR2: MDHEN, SYDVKM. CDR3: CASSLEDSPREQFF. For the CDR3, the DNA is TGTGCCAGCAGCCTGGAGGACTCGCCCCGTGAGCAGTTCTTC.

V gene TRBV23-1 combines with J gene TRBJ2-1, with D tentatively TRBD1 or TRBD2 (5 bases each). TRBV23-1 is marked as an open reading frame, function uncertain. Trimming removed 0 bases at V and 10 bases at J, with 10 bases between. The CDR3 has 13 amino acids. CDR3 sequence: CASSQSVRDEQFF. The CDR3 coding sequence is TGCGCCAGCAGTCAATCAGTCAGGGACGAGCAGTTCTTC.

The gene calls are TRBV6-5 and TRBJ1-1, with D possibly matching TRBD1 (5 bases). This CDR3 has 21 residues. Germline CDR1 MNHEY, CDR2 SVGAGI. V was trimmed by 0 bases and J by 5 bases, leaving 31 bases between them. The CDR3 region has the DNA TGTGCCAGCAGTTACTCGGCAACAGGCTGGGGGGGACTGGAACTGGGGACTGAAGCTTTCTTT. It specifies CASSYSATGWGGLELGTEAFF.

This clonotype was seen only a few times. The genes are TRBV15 and TRBJ1-1; maybe TRBD1 (5 bases). This CDR3 region has 16 residues. V dropped 0 bases and J dropped 4 bases, with 15 bases sitting between them. In germline, CDR1 is LNHNV, CDR2 YYDKDF (reference sequence). In DNA form, the CDR3 reads TGTGCCACCAGCAGAGAAACCTACCCAGGGTCCACTGAAGCTTTCTTT. It is translated as CATSRETYPGSTEAFF.

This rearrangement joins TRBV20-1 to TRBJ2-5; 8 positions match TRBD1. This CDR3 spans 12 amino acids. Germline CDR1 reads DFQATT; CDR2 reads SNEGSKA (reference sequence). The V segment lost 4 bases and the J segment 6 bases; nucleotides outside the gene matches: 4. As DNA, the CDR3 is TGCAGTGCTAAGACAGGGGAAAAGACCCAGTACTTC. It translates to CSAKTGEKTQYF.

This clonotype occurred a few times. The chain has TRBV6-5 and TRBJ1-1; 8 nucleotides match TRBD1. Germline CDR1 is MNHEY and CDR2 is SVGAGI. The V segment lost 2 bases and the J segment 1 base; nucleotides outside the gene matches: 15. This CDR3 has 19 residues. As DNA, the CDR3 is TGTGCCAGCAGTTACGGGACAGGCGACCCCTTCAACTCGAACACTGAAGCTTTCTTT. Translation: CASSYGTGDPFNSNTEAFF.

The chain joins TRBV12-3 or TRBV12-4 to TRBJ1-6; maybe TRBD1 (6 bases). CDR3 length: 16 residues. The V gene lost 7 bases and the J gene lost 6 bases, with 19 bases spanning the gap. This chain's CDR3 is CASKNSETGINSPLHF. The DNA for the CDR3 is TGTGCCAGCAAAAATTCGGAGACAGGCATTAATTCACCCCTCCACTTT.

The chain employs TRBV20-1 and TRBJ1-5; 11 bases align to TRBD1. Germline CDR1 and CDR2: DFQATT and SNEGSKA (reference sequence). Losses at the gene ends were 6 bases for V and 6 bases for J; bases not matched to a gene: 1. CDR3 length: 12 amino acids. This CDR3 is CSAGTGGQPQHF. The DNA of the CDR3 is TGCAGTGCGGGGACAGGGGGTCAGCCCCAGCATTTT.